This is a list of T cell receptor beta chains from one sample in a study of cytomegalovirus exposure and HLA in healthy donors. Data came from immunoSEQ multiplex PCR; TCRdb stores just in-frame clones and leaves some out. The sample carries some 140,000 clones, nearly 90% recorded once. Material: PBMCs. All receptors come from a woman under 30 in good health and CMV-seropositive. CDR3s include the opening cysteine and the closing phenylalanine or tryptophan. The D gene is left open where the match is weak. The listing skips clone size in some rows; elsewhere it reads once, few, many or a size class.

CDR3: CASSVTGTVSTDTQYF
DNA: TGTGCCAGTAGTGTTACCGGGACTGTTAGCACAGATACGCAGTATTTT
size: .
V: TRBV19
J: TRBJ2-3
D: .

CDR3: CASSGRGVGEQYF
DNA: TGTGCCAGCTCGGGACGGGGGGTCGGAGAGCAGTACTTC
size: .
V: TRBV28
J: TRBJ2-7
D: TRBD2

CDR3: CASSARGRGYEQYF
DNA: TGTGCCAGCAGCGCCCGTGGGAGGGGCTACGAGCAGTACTTC
size: .
V: TRBV9
J: TRBJ2-7
D: TRBD2

CDR3: CASRQGDYGYTF
DNA: TGTGCCAGTAGGCAGGGGGACTATGGCTACACCTTC
size: .
V: TRBV19
J: TRBJ1-2
D: TRBD1

CDR3: CSVRGLGNQPQHF
DNA: TGCAGCGTCAGGGGGCTCGGCAATCAGCCCCAGCATTTT
size: .
V: TRBV29-1
J: TRBJ1-5
D: TRBD1

CDR3: CSAATGSNYGYTF
DNA: TGCAGCGCTGCAACAGGGAGTAACTATGGCTACACCTTC
size: .
V: TRBV29-1
J: TRBJ1-2
D: .

CDR3: CASSLSGYYEQYF
DNA: TGTGCCAGCAGCTTATCGGGATACTACGAGCAGTACTTC
size: once
V: TRBV7-2
J: TRBJ2-7
D: .

CDR3: CASSPPGGAPGTQYF
DNA: TGTGCCAGCAGCCCTCCCGGCGGGGCTCCTGGGACCCAGTACTTC
size: .
V: TRBV7-6
J: TRBJ2-5
D: .

CDR3: CASSVSRDRGLNLGYGYTF
DNA: TGTGCCAGCAGCGTGAGCCGGGACAGGGGCCTTAATTTGGGTTATGGCTACACCTTC
size: .
V: TRBV9
J: TRBJ1-2
D: TRBD1

CDR3: CASSQGQREDQYF
DNA: TGTGCCAGCAGTCAAGGCCAGAGGGAGGACCAGTACTTC
size: .
V: TRBV6-5
J: TRBJ2-5
D: .

CDR3: CASNPGQNTGELFF
DNA: TGCGCCAGCAACCCTGGACAGAACACCGGGGAGCTGTTTTTT
size: .
V: TRBV5-1
J: TRBJ2-2
D: .

CDR3: CASSLSGGAGETQYF
DNA: TGTGCCAGCAGCCTTAGCGGGGGGGCCGGTGAGACCCAGTACTTC
size: .
V: TRBV11-2
J: TRBJ2-5
D: TRBD2

CDR3: CASSAMGGINQPQHF
DNA: TGTGCCAGCAGTGCCATGGGGGGTATCAATCAGCCCCAGCATTTT
size: .
V: TRBV6-1
J: TRBJ1-5
D: .

CDR3: CASSYGQGGEKLFF
DNA: TGTGCCAGCAGTTACGGGCAGGGCGGTGAAAAACTGTTTTTT
size: .
V: TRBV6-5
J: TRBJ1-4
D: .

CDR3: CASSLNQALALETQYF
DNA: TGTGCCAGCAGCTTAAATCAGGCTCTAGCGTTGGAGACCCAGTACTTC
size: .
V: TRBV7-2
J: TRBJ2-5
D: .